This T cell receptor (beta chain) was sequenced during a study of PD-1 blockade in classical Hodgkin lymphoma. Measured with immunoSEQ multiplex PCR; TCRdb has only the in-frame clones, and not every one. The data contain more than 90,000 clones, 75% to 85% of them singletons. General study results and limits: By C4D1 there was a significant rise in CD4+ TCR diversity but not in CD8+ TCR diversity.

The CDR3 contains 14 residues. Germline trimming cut 4 bases from V and 5 bases from J; bases unmatched to any gene: 2. CDR1 is SGHRS, CDR2 YFSETQ, per germline. A word on this clone: Its target is not known.

The patients all showed relapse after autologous stem cell transplantation, while their brentuximab vedotin exposure varied. Source: peripheral blood mononuclear cells (PBMCs), taken before the second cycle of nivolumab. The receptor was isolated from a human donor with classical Hodgkin lymphoma. The chain is built from TRBV5-1 and TRBJ1-4; 10 nucleotides align to TRBD1. Here the CDR3 reads CASSRDRGNEKLFF. The DNA of the CDR3 is TGCGCCAGCAGCAGGGACAGGGGCAATGAAAAACTGTTTTTT.